This T cell receptor beta chain is from a study of blood T cell repertoires in COVID-19 (TCRdb year 2020). Notes on the research overall: The collaborator samples originated in the United States, Italy and Spain and spanned the acute and convalescent phases of COVID-19. The prospective study material was composed of cDNA or gDNA derived from T cells, B-cell-depleted T cells, or PBMCs. Subjects who had been exposed to COVID-19, were actively infected with it, or had recovered from it provided the deeply sampled blood TCRbeta repertoires that made up the dataset. The repertoires were made available in a free public database intended to serve as a resource for research on the immune response to SARS-CoV-2. The samples were drawn from two sources: the first 160 participants of the ongoing ImmuneRACE study, and about 1,300 subjects contributed by 6 global collaborators. The sample metadata nearly always contained a de-identified subject ID, COVID-19 status, age in years and sex. Where available, HLA class I and class II types were obtained from metadata supplied by the sample provider rather than from assay-based typing.

Collaborating institutions collected whole blood in K2EDTA tubes following their own protocols. For TCRbeta analysis, collaborator samples were shipped as frozen whole blood, as isolated PBMCs, or as DNA extracted from either sample type. The research as a whole found: The amount of clinical and demographic metadata varied by source and participant and was provided uncurated.

Points on this clone: The antigen it binds to is not known. Per-nucleotide qualities are absent, and no much larger clonotype sits a single base away.

Taken from cysteine to phenylalanine, the CDR3 has 18 residues. Just the 54-base CDR3 DNA is kept, in frame starting at base 1. From V the trimming removes 1 base and from J it removes 0 bases, while the gene matches leave 9 bases of the junction unaccounted for. Taken from the germline V gene, the CDR1 and CDR2 loops are KGHSH and LQKENI. TCRbeta CDR3 regions were amplified from genomic DNA by means of the immunoSEQ Assay, a bias-controlled multiplex PCR. Turning to the authors' computational methods: Within the assay, amplification of reference gene primers was used to estimate how many nucleated cells each sample contained. To quantify the absolute abundance of each unique TCRbeta CDR3 rearrangement, sequence reads were collapsed and filtered. For each sample, productive Simpson clonality was calculated as the square root of Simpson's diversity index over productive rearrangements. TCRdb took this table from immuneACCESS and kept in-frame rearrangements with V and J called. Such tables lack part of the clones; where checked against another copy, unresolved V genes explain under half of the gap, and the rest is unexplained. The DNA was the basis for D and trimming; V, J and clone size are from that table. Recorded for this sample are 90,000 to 100,000 clones; around 80% of them occurred a single time. The ten largest clones take up around a sixth of the sample.

Rearrangement joined TRBV18 to TRBJ2-3, and TRBD2 matches 8 of the central bases. The clonotype was recovered from an elderly man with acute or convalescent COVID-19. The sequencing input was peripheral blood. The DNA sequence is as follows: TGTGCCAGCTCACCACTTTCGACAGCGGGGGCTAGCACAGATACGCAGTATTTT. Its amino acids are CASSPLSTAGASTDTQYF.